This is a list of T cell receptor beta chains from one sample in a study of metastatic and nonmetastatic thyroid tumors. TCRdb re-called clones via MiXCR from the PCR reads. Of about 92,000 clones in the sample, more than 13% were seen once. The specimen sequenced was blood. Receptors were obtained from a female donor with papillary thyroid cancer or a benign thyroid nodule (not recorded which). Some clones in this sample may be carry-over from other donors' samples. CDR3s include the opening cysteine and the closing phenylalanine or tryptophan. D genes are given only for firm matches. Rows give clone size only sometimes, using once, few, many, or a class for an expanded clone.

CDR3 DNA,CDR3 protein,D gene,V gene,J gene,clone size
TGCGCCAGCAGGCTTCCGGGACAGGGTTTGAACACTGAAGCTTTCTTT,CASRLPGQGLNTEAFF,TRBD1,TRBV4-1,TRBJ1-1,many
TGTGCCAGCAGTTTGGGACAGGGGATAGGGAACACTGAAGCTTTCTTT,CASSLGQGIGNTEAFF,TRBD1,TRBV6-2/TRBV6-3,TRBJ1-1,-
TGTGCCAGCAGCCAAGTTACCGGGACAACGGACGAGCAGTACTTC,CASSQVTGTTDEQYF,-,TRBV4-2,TRBJ2-7,-
TGCGCCAGCAGCTTGGGAGGTCCGTATGGCTACACCTTC,CASSLGGPYGYTF,-,TRBV5-1,TRBJ1-2,many
TGTGCCAGCAGCACAGGAGGGACTAGGACTGCGTATGGCTACACCTTC,CASSTGGTRTAYGYTF,-,TRBV9,TRBJ1-2,-
TGTGCCAGCAGTTACTGGACAGGCAATCAGCCCCAGCATTTT,CASSYWTGNQPQHF,-,TRBV6-5,TRBJ1-5,-
TGTGCCAGCAGCTTAGTAACAGAAATGAACACTGAAGCTTTCTTT,CASSLVTEMNTEAFF,-,TRBV7-2,TRBJ1-1,many
TGTGCCAGCCGTCCGGGGGGAGTCAGTGGGGTCCCCGATGAGCAGTTCTTC,CASRPGGVSGVPDEQFF,TRBD2,TRBV6-5,TRBJ2-1,many
TGCGCCAGCAGCTTTATGGGTTCGGCGGACAGGAGACCCTACGAGCAGTACTTC,CASSFMGSADRRPYEQYF,TRBD1,TRBV5-1,TRBJ2-7,many
TGTACCAGCAGTTTACGGTACTACGAGCAGTACTTC,CTSSLRYYEQYF,-,TRBV7-9,TRBJ2-7,-
TGTGCCAGCAGCTTGACACTACAGGGTTTCGGGAAGAATCAGCCCCAGCATTTT,CASSLTLQGFGKNQPQHF,-,TRBV5-6,TRBJ1-5,many
TGTGCCTGGGGACGCCGGGACCGTCCTCAGCCCCAGCATTTT,CAWGRRDRPQPQHF,-,TRBV30,TRBJ1-5,many
TGTGCCAGCGGGGGTGCGGGCGATGAGCAGTTCTTC,CASGGAGDEQFF,-,TRBV9,TRBJ2-1,many
TGTGCCAGCAGTTATATACAGGGGGCAACGATGAATTCACCCCTCCAATTT,CASSYIQGATMNSPLQF,TRBD1,TRBV28,TRBJ1-6,few
TGTGCCAGCAGTTTTACGGGACAGGGGGCAGGAGGGGCCAAAAACATTCAGTACTTC,CASSFTGQGAGGAKNIQYF,TRBD1,TRBV28,TRBJ2-4,many
TGTGCCAGCAGTTTAAGTGGGGGCCTTTCAGACACGTTTAATAGCAATCAGCCCCAGCATTTT,CASSLSGGLSDTFNSNQPQHF,-,TRBV27,TRBJ1-5,many
TGTGCCAGCAGCTTGGTTAGCAGAGGCTATGGCTACACCTTC,CASSLVSRGYGYTF,-,TRBV5-4,TRBJ1-2,-
TGTGCCAGCAGTCAAACAGGGGCAAGGGCCCAGTACTTC,CASSQTGARAQYF,TRBD1,TRBV6-1,TRBJ2-5,many
TGTGCCAGCAGCAATGGGATCCAAGACATTCAGTACTTC,CASSNGIQDIQYF,-,TRBV2,TRBJ2-4,many
TGTGCCAGCAGCTTAGGGACAGGAACCACAGATACGCAGTATTTT,CASSLGTGTTDTQYF,TRBD1,TRBV11-1,TRBJ2-3,many
TGTGCCAGCAGCTTAGTTGTCTGGGAGAACACTGAAGCTTTCTTT,CASSLVVWENTEAFF,-,TRBV11-2,TRBJ1-1,many
TGTGCCAGCATGCGTGGATACAGCACAGATACGCAGTATTTT,CASMRGYSTDTQYF,-,TRBV2,TRBJ2-3,-
TGCGCCAGCAGTGCGGATTCCCCGGGCACCGGGGAGCTGTTTTTT,CASSADSPGTGELFF,-,TRBV10-1,TRBJ2-2,many
TGTGCCAGCACCAACCTTCGTAAGGGGAACCAGTTCTTC,CASTNLRKGNQFF,-,TRBV6-2/TRBV6-3,TRBJ2-1,many
TGCTCCAGCCAGGATAAAAACTATGGCTACACCTTC,CSSQDKNYGYTF,-,TRBV29-1,TRBJ1-2,many
TGTGCCAGCAGTTTTAGGTTGGAGGGCAAACAGTTCTTC,CASSFRLEGKQFF,-,TRBV6-1,TRBJ2-1,many
TGTGCCAGTAGTATTTGGGGGGGCACGAGGACTGAAGCTTTCTTT,CASSIWGGTRTEAFF,-,TRBV19,TRBJ1-1,many
TGCAGTGCTAGAGACCGATCGCGTTGGCGGAGGAGCTCCTACGAGCAGTACTTC,CSARDRSRWRRSSYEQYF,-,TRBV20-1,TRBJ2-7,many